These 14 T cell receptor beta chains originate from one sample sequenced in a study of T cell repertoires in cytomegalovirus infection. TCRdb re-called the reads through MiXCR, storing one row per CDR3 protein. The sample has 450,000 to 650,000 distinct CDR3 sequences, roughly 43% seen once; the top ten hold 40% to 60%. No antigen is known for these receptors. Source: cultured PBMCs, taken from culture after CMV antigen stimulation. The receptors here all came from a human donor in good health (CMV status not recorded). Some clones in this sample may be carry-over from other donors' samples.

This clonotype was counted a few times. The chain combines TRBV12-3 or TRBV12-4 with TRBJ1-2, with no clear D. V was cut by 4 bases and J by 1 base, with 4 bases left in between. The CDR3 runs 12 residues. CDR3 nucleotide sequence: TGTGCCAGCAGTTATGTTAACTATGGCTACACCTTC. It translates to CASSYVNYGYTF.

This clonotype has ten or more counts. This rearrangement joins TRBV7-8 to TRBJ2-3; 12 bases are shared with TRBD2. J lost 6 bases, V lost 3 bases, and 4 bases had no gene match. This CDR3 contains 15 residues. Per germline, CDR1 SGHVS and CDR2 FQNEAQ. DNA for the CDR3: TGTGCCAGCAGCTTGCGACTAGCGGGAGTGGATACGCAGTATTTT. This codes for CASSLRLAGVDTQYF.

This chain connects TRBV18 to TRBJ1-3; TRBD1 might be the D (5 bases). The CDR3 has 15 residues. V lost 3 bases and J lost 0, with 9 bases in between. Germline CDR1 is KGHSH and CDR2 is LQKENI. CDR3: CASSPGTDSGNTIYF. CDR3 nucleotide sequence: TGTGCCAGCTCACCCGGGACGGACTCTGGAAACACCATATATTTT.

This clonotype was found a few times. This rearrangement joins TRBV20-1 to TRBJ2-1; D is possibly TRBD2 (6 bases). Trimming stripped 5 bases from V and 3 bases from J, with 11 bases between. Germline V gene lookup returns CDR1 DFQATT and CDR2 SNEGSKA (reference sequence). The length of the CDR3 is 13 residues. CDR3 sequence: CSAGGIGYNEQFF. In DNA form, the CDR3 reads TGCAGTGCTGGGGGGATCGGCTACAATGAGCAGTTCTTC.

This clonotype has just one count. The chain uses TRBV7-9 and TRBJ2-7; D not resolved. The germline gives CDR1 SEHNR, CDR2 FQNEAQ (reference sequence). There are 12 residues in the CDR3. V was shortened by 6 bases and J by 6 bases, with 12 bases between the two germline ends. CDR3 region: CASRLERSEQYF. The CDR3 DNA reads as TGTGCCAGCAGACTGGAACGGTCCGAGCAGTACTTC.

Only a few counts were recorded for this clonotype. This chain links TRBV7-2 with TRBJ2-1; D is ambiguous. Deletions cut 5 bases from V and 10 bases from J, with 12 bases between. Germline V lookup: CDR1 SGHTA, CDR2 FQGNSA. The CDR3 loop spans 12 amino acids. CDR3: CASSSLLKEQFF. The DNA for the CDR3 is TGTGCCAGCAGCAGTCTGCTCAAGGAGCAGTTCTTC.

The chain carries TRBV7-8 and TRBJ2-2; D not resolved. The CDR3 consists of 15 residues. Germline-derived CDR1 and CDR2 are SGHVS and FQNEAQ. With 5 bases removed from V and 6 bases from J, the gap between germline ends came to 16 bases. CDR3 residues: CASSLRLAPAGELFF. CDR3 DNA sequence: TGTGCCAGCAGCCTGAGACTGGCCCCAGCCGGGGAGCTGTTTTTT.

This clonotype turned up a few times. The chain combines TRBV12-3 or TRBV12-4 with TRBJ2-7, with TRBD1 as a possible D gene (5 bases). The CDR3 loop spans 12 amino acids. V was trimmed by 5 bases and J by 4 bases, leaving 9 bases between them. The CDR3 sequence: CASSDPGYEQYF. The CDR3 nucleotides are TGTGCCAGCAGTGACCCAGGGTACGAGCAGTACTTC.

The rearrangement links TRBV14 to TRBJ2-3; D unresolved. Germline CDR1 and CDR2: SGHDN and FVKESK. The CDR3 extends over 13 amino acids. Trimming left V 0 bases short and J 4 bases short, with 5 bases between. The CDR3 here is CASSQELADTQYF. In nucleotides, the CDR3 is TGTGCCAGCAGCCAAGAGCTAGCAGATACGCAGTATTTT.

The chain has TRBV6-5 and TRBJ2-6; tentatively, D is TRBD1 or TRBD2 (5 bases each). This CDR3 spans 18 amino acids. The V and J ends lost 3 bases and 1 base respectively, with 16 bases between them. Looked up from germline, CDR1 is MNHEY and CDR2 is SVGAGI. The DNA of the CDR3 is TGTGCCAGCAGTTATGAGGGGACCCCCCTGTCTGGGGCCAACGTCCTGACTTTC. Translated, it gives CASSYEGTPLSGANVLTF.

The CDR3 DNA sequence: TGTGCCAGCAGCTTTGGAGAATCTCCGGGGGAGCAGTACTTC. Translating gives CASSFGESPGEQYF. This chain links TRBV7-9 with TRBJ2-7; D perhaps matches TRBD2 (5 bases). This CDR3 comprises 14 residues. CDR1 and CDR2 (germline): SEHNR, FQNEAQ (reference sequence). The germline V and J ends were trimmed by 3 bases and 7 bases, with 16 bases remaining between them.

Turning to this clonotype: Its ends do not fully match the called genes, so a read error is possible. The chain joins TRBV7-2 to TRBJ2-5; 9 bases agree with TRBD2. The germline gives CDR1 SGHTA, CDR2 FQGNSA. The CDR3 totals 14 residues. CDR3 DNA sequence: TGTTCCAGCAGCTTAGCGGGAGTGGGAGAGACCCAGTACTTC. Translating gives CSSSLAGVGETQYF.

DNA of the CDR3: TGTGCCAGCAGCTTGGAACAGGGTCGTTACACCGGGGAGCTGTTTTTT. Translating gives CASSLEQGRYTGELFF. The rearrangement joins TRBV5-5 to TRBJ2-2; maybe TRBD1 (6 bases). The CDR3 consists of 16 residues. Germline assignment: CDR1 SGHKS and CDR2 YYEKEE (reference sequence). Trimming removed 0 bases from V and 3 bases from J, with 12 bases in between.

V usage is TRBV24-1 and J usage is TRBJ2-5; 8 bases map to TRBD1. V shed 8 bases and J 4 bases; nucleotides not matched to a gene: 11. CDR3 size: 15 residues. Germline assignment: CDR1 KGHDR and CDR2 SFDVKD. The chain's CDR3 is CATMSPGGEGETQYF. As DNA, the CDR3 is TGTGCCACCATGAGTCCAGGGGGCGAGGGAGAGACCCAGTACTTC.